This entry describes one T cell receptor (beta chain). The data derive from a study of blood T cell repertoires in COVID-19. Only in-frame clones appear in the TCRdb table, and some are missing; sequencing was by immunoSEQ multiplex PCR. The table includes 150,000 to 250,000 clones, about 85% detected once. This sequence was found in a woman in her 30s who had recovered from COVID-19. The sample consisted of PBMCs or T cells enriched from blood (not recorded which).

CDR3 sequence: CASSGEGGDQPQHF. CDR3 DNA: TGTGCCAGCAGCGGGGAAGGGGGCGATCAGCCCCAGCATTTT. V and J are TRBV6-5 and TRBJ1-5, with 7 bases identical to TRBD1. Germline V gives CDR1 MNHEY, CDR2 SVGAGI. This CDR3 region has 14 residues. With 6 bases clipped from V and 5 bases from J, the junction kept 7 bases outside the gene matches.